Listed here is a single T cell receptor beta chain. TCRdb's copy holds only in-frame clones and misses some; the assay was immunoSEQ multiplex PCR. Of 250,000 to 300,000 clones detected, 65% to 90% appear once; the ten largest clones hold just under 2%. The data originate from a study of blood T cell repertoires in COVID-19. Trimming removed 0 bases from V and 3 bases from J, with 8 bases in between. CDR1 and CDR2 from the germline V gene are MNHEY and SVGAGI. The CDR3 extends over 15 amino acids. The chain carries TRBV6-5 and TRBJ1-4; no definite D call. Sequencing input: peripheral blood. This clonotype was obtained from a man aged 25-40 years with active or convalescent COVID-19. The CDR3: CASSYSPRSNEKLFF. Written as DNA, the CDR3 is TGTGCCAGCAGTTACTCGCCCAGATCTAATGAAAAACTGTTTTTT.